This TCR beta chain was found in a study of chemoradiotherapy in HPV16-positive cancers. The study's findings and limits: Only a couple of HPV16-positive patients supplied the functional HPV-specificity definition.

Clones were read by immunoSEQ multiplex PCR, and TCRdb kept only the in-frame ones, dropping some. Counted here are 9,500 to 15,000 clones, about 88% occurring once; the ten biggest clones make up around 5%. Comment on this clone: Antigen unknown.

This receptor was identified in a human donor with HPV-associated anogenital cancer. Sample: blood, taken from a patient who underwent chemoradiotherapy.

The CDR3 DNA sequence: TGTGCCAGCAGCGTAGCTACTCGGGGGACAGCCTCTGGAAACACCATATATTTT. This translates into CASSVATRGTASGNTIYF. The chain combines TRBV9 with TRBJ1-3; the match to TRBD1 covers 7 bases. Germline assignment: CDR1 SGDLS and CDR2 YYNGEE. CDR3 size: 18 residues. The junction had 9 bases not matched to a gene; V was cut back by 0 bases and J by 0 bases.